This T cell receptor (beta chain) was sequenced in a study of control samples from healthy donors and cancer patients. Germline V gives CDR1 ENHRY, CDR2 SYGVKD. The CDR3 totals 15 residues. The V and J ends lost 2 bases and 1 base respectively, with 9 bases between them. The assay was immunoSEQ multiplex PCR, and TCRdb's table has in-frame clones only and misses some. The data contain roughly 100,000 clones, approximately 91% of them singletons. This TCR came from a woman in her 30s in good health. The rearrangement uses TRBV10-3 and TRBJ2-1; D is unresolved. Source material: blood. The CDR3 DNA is TGTGCCATCAGTGAGGTAGGTGGGTCCTACAATGAGCAGTTCTTC. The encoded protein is CAISEVGGSYNEQFF.